The 18 T cell receptor beta chains reported below all come from one sample, sequenced in a study of T-cell memory formation after mild COVID-19. Each CDR3 protein is one row after TCRdb ran MiXCR on the 5' RACE reads. The sample yields about 560,000 distinct CDR3 sequences, about a sixth seen once. The sample was PBMCs or a T cell subset sorted from them (not recorded which). These receptors were obtained from an adult woman who had mild COVID-19 (a few samples of this study predate the infection). Cell type and time point are not known.

V usage is TRBV4-2 and J usage is TRBJ2-1; 8 nucleotides agree with TRBD1. This CDR3 has 17 amino acids. Unmatched junction bases numbered 4, after V lost 0 bases and J lost 0 bases. Germline assignment: CDR1 LGHNA and CDR2 YNFKEQ. CDR3: CASSQDDRGYSYNEQFF. The CDR3 nucleotides are TGTGCCAGCAGCCAAGATGACAGGGGATACTCCTACAATGAGCAGTTCTTC.

This clonotype occurred a few times. This rearrangement joins TRBV5-1 to TRBJ1-2; D is unresolved. V shed 1 base and J shed 4 bases, with 14 bases lying between them. The CDR3 sequence is 15 residues long. The germline V gene encodes CDR1 SGHRS and CDR2 YFSETQ. The CDR3 DNA reads as TGCGCCAGCAGCTTGCAGGCAGGCCTTCTCTATGGCTACACCTTC. It encodes CASSLQAGLLYGYTF.

This clonotype was seen a few times. The CDR3 spells CASSFTPPGQGANEQFF. CDR3 in DNA: TGCGCCAGCAGCTTTACCCCCCCGGGACAGGGGGCCAATGAGCAGTTCTTC. The rearrangement links TRBV5-1 to TRBJ2-1, with TRBD1 matching 12 bases. This CDR3 region has 17 residues. The J segment lost 6 bases and the V segment lost 2 bases, leaving 9 bases of the junction unmatched. Germline CDR1 is SGHRS and CDR2 is YFSETQ.

The V gene is TRBV4-1, the J gene TRBJ2-4, with unresolved D. This CDR3 has 18 residues. Germline V gene sequence: CDR1 MGHRA, CDR2 YSYEKL. V was pared by 0 bases and J by 0 bases, with 15 bases between. CDR3 DNA: TGCGCCAGCAGCCAAGAAAGAGGCCACGGGCAAGCCAAAAACATTCAGTACTTC. Protein sequence: CASSQERGHGQAKNIQYF.

A few counts support this clonotype. J is TRBJ1-1 and V is TRBV14, with D unresolved. The CDR3 is 11 amino acids. The ends were cut back, 1 base at V and 10 bases at J, with 7 bases in the middle. The V gene's germline CDR1 is SGHDN and CDR2 FVKESK. The DNA for the CDR3 is TGTGCCAGCAGCCAAGGAGTATCAGCTTTCTTT. Translating gives CASSQGVSAFF.

This clonotype was seen more than once but under ten times. V is TRBV7-6 and J is TRBJ2-1, with D hard to call. V lost 1 base, J lost 5 bases, and 9 bases lay in between. The germline gives CDR1 SGHVS, CDR2 FNYEAQ. CDR3 length: 14 amino acids. As DNA, the CDR3 is TGTGCCAGCAGCTTAGAGGCTGGAAACAATGAGCAGTTCTTC. This translates into CASSLEAGNNEQFF. Full variable domain (outside the CDR3, taken from reference TRBV7-6 and TRBJ2-1): GAGVSQSPRYKVTKRGQDVALRCDPISGHVSLYWYRQALGQGPEFLTYFNYEAQQDKSGLPNDRFSAERPEGSISTLTIQRTEQRDSAMYRCASSLEAGNNEQFFGPGTRLTVL.

This clonotype was recorded a few times. The chain combines TRBV27 with TRBJ1-1; 8 bases match TRBD1. The CDR3 loop spans 14 amino acids. V gave up 5 bases and J gave up 10 bases; unmatched junction bases: 12. CDR1 and CDR2 (germline): MNHEY, SMNVEV (reference sequence). CDR3: CASSKGDRTRGAFF. The CDR3 DNA sequence: TGTGCCAGCAGTAAGGGGGACAGGACTAGAGGAGCTTTCTTT.

The CDR3 loop is CSVGTGDNQPQHF. In nucleotides, the CDR3 is TGCAGCGTGGGGACAGGAGACAATCAGCCCCAGCATTTT. The chain is built from TRBV29-1 and TRBJ1-5; 8 bases match TRBD1. The CDR3 runs 13 residues. The V and J ends lost 6 bases and 3 bases, in that order; junction bases with no gene match: 4. Germline V gives CDR1 SQVTM, CDR2 ANQGSEA.

This clonotype turned up a few times. The chain has TRBV12-3 or TRBV12-4 and TRBJ2-1; D remains ambiguous. CDR3 length: 15 amino acids. Trimming shortened V by 2 bases and J by 7 bases, and 15 bases separated the two germline ends. The CDR3, as DNA: TGTGCCAGCAGTTTACCAGGCTCCGCGTTGAATGAGCAGTTCTTC. This encodes CASSLPGSALNEQFF.

This clonotype occurred a few times. The J gene is TRBJ1-5, the V gene TRBV19, with D tentatively TRBD1 (6 bases). The CDR3 is 13 residues long. V was shortened by 0 bases and J by 6 bases, with 6 bases between the two germline ends. CDR1 and CDR2 from the germline V gene are LNHDA and SQIVND (reference sequence). Written as DNA, the CDR3 is TGTGCCAGTAGTATAGACAGGGGTCAGCCCCAGCATTTT. Translating gives CASSIDRGQPQHF. Supplemented by reference TRBV19 and TRBJ1-5, the full variable domain reads DGGITQSPKYLFRKEGQNVTLSCEQNLNHDAMYWYRQDPGQGLRLIYYSQIVNDFQKGDIAEGYSVSREKKESFPLTVTSAQKNPTAFYLCASSIDRGQPQHFGDGTRLSIL.

The chain links TRBV12-3 or TRBV12-4 to TRBJ1-2; maybe TRBD1 (5 bases). The CDR3 loop spans 14 amino acids. Trimming removed 2 bases from V and 4 bases from J, with 11 bases in between. This CDR3 is CASSLSGRVYGYTF. The CDR3, as DNA: TGTGCCAGCAGTTTATCGGGCAGGGTCTATGGCTACACCTTC.

This clonotype was counted a few times. The gene calls are TRBV7-3 and TRBJ1-4; TRBD1 is a possible D gene (5 bases). This CDR3 is built from 16 residues. Germline V gene data show CDR1 as SGHTA and CDR2 as FQGTGA. V lost 1 base and J lost 5, with 14 bases in between. The CDR3 DNA reads TGTGCCAGCAGCTTAAATGGAAGGGGACTGAATGAAAAACTGTTTTTT. Protein product: CASSLNGRGLNEKLFF.

The chain carries TRBV6-5 and TRBJ1-3; D is unclear. Trimming pared 0 bases from V and 7 bases from J, leaving 16 bases between. The CDR3 sequence is 16 residues long. Germline CDR1 and CDR2: MNHEY and SVGAGI. The CDR3 DNA follows: TGTGCCAGCAGTTACTCCTCAGCTTGGAAAGGGAACACCATATATTTT. This gives the protein CASSYSSAWKGNTIYF.

There are a few counts of this clonotype. The rearrangement uses TRBV3-1 and TRBJ2-3, with 9 nucleotides matching TRBD1. The CDR3 spans 16 residues. J gave up 6 bases and V 4 bases, and 11 bases lay outside the gene matches. The germline gives CDR1 LGHDT, CDR2 YNNKEL (reference sequence). DNA for the CDR3: TGTGCCAGCAGCCCGCCCCGGGACAGGGCACAGGATACGCAGTATTTT. It is translated as CASSPPRDRAQDTQYF.

This chain links TRBV4-2 with TRBJ1-1; no clear D. The CDR3 totals 16 residues. Trimming took 1 base from V and 5 from J, leaving 17 bases between them. Germline-derived CDR1 and CDR2 are LGHNA and YNFKEQ. In DNA, the CDR3 is TGTGCCAGCAGCCAAGTTTACGGCTGGGATCGGACTGAAGCTTTCTTT. It translates to CASSQVYGWDRTEAFF.

The chain combines TRBV11-2 with TRBJ2-3; 7 positions match TRBD2. The CDR3 covers 15 residues. V was clipped by 3 bases and J by 3 bases; unmatched bases: 6. Germline values: CDR1 SGHAT, CDR2 FQNNGV. The CDR3, as DNA: TGTGCCAGCAGCTTCGGGACTATTGGTACAGATACGCAGTATTTT. Translation gives CASSFGTIGTDTQYF.

The chain combines TRBV15 with TRBJ2-3; perhaps TRBD1 as D (5 bases). The CDR3 loop spans 16 amino acids. The germline V gene has CDR1 LNHNV and CDR2 YYDKDF (reference sequence). V was pared by 0 bases and J by 2 bases, with 12 bases between. CDR3 in DNA: TGTGCCACCAGCAGAGATCGTTGGACACCCACAGATACGCAGTATTTT. Translation gives CATSRDRWTPTDTQYF.

The chain recombines TRBV20-1 with TRBJ1-2, with 9 bases that match TRBD1. CDR3 length equals 15 residues. Unmatched junction bases numbered 11, after V lost 1 base and J lost 8 bases. CDR1 and CDR2 (germline): DFQATT, SNEGSKA (reference sequence). In DNA, the CDR3 is TGCAGTGCTAGAGGTGGGGGACAGGGATTTCAAGGCTACACCTTC. This encodes CSARGGGQGFQGYTF.